Below, 24 T cell receptor beta chains from the same sample are listed, as sequenced in a study of CD8 T cells in ankylosing spondylitis. TCRdb called the 5' RACE reads again in MiXCR, with one record for every CDR3 protein. The sample records around 140,000 distinct CDR3 sequences, about an eighth being singletons. Sequencing was performed on blood, either unsorted or a sorted T cell fraction (not recorded which). The origin of the receptors is a female donor with ankylosing spondylitis or in good health (not recorded which).

The sample holds many counts of this clonotype. V and J are TRBV21-1 and TRBJ2-7; the table gives TRBD2 as D, unverified against the DNA. TRBV21-1 is deemed a pseudogene. The CDR3 extends over 14 amino acids. This CDR3 is CASSKAGLSYEQYF. The CDR3 bases are TGTGCCAGCAGCAAAGCGGGACTCTCATACGAGCAGTACTTC.

Notes on this clonotype: A much larger clone differs from this one at a single base, so this may be a read error. V and J are TRBV18 and TRBJ2-3, with a tentative D call TRBD2 (6 bases). CDR3 length equals 15 residues. CDR1 and CDR2 from the germline V gene are KGHSH and LQKENI. V was clipped by 10 bases and J by 4 bases, with 21 bases between them. CDR3 DNA sequence: TGTGCCACCTCTCTGTTGGCGGGACTCTCAGATACGCAGTATTTT. It yields the protein CATSLLAGLSDTQYF.

This clonotype was recorded many times. The chain carries TRBV2 and TRBJ2-1, with D possibly TRBD1 on 5 matching bases. Germline CDR1 and CDR2: SNHLY and FYNNEI. CDR3 size: 12 residues. Trimming stripped 6 bases from V and 3 bases from J, with 6 bases between. The CDR3 is CASRTVYNEQFF. CDR3 DNA: TGTGCCAGCAGGACAGTCTACAATGAGCAGTTCTTC. The full variable domain, with the rest looked up from reference TRBV2 and TRBJ2-1, is EPEVTQTPSHQVTQMGQEVILRCVPISNHLYFYWYRQILGQKVEFLVSFYNNEISEKSEIFDDQFSVERPDGSNFTLKIRSTKLEDSAMYFCASRTVYNEQFFGPGTRLTVL.

This clonotype occurred many times. The J gene is TRBJ1-1, the V gene TRBV19, with D possibly being TRBD1 (6 bases). This CDR3 has 14 residues. V was shortened by 3 bases and J by 3 bases, with 11 bases between the two germline ends. CDR1 is LNHDA and CDR2 is SQIVND in the germline V gene (reference sequence). The CDR3 DNA reads TGTGCCAGTAGTATGAGGGGGTGGTACACTGAAGCTTTCTTT. The encoded protein is CASSMRGWYTEAFF.

This clonotype was recorded many times. J is TRBJ2-7 and V is TRBV2, with D maybe TRBD2 (5 bases). Germline CDR1 reads SNHLY; CDR2 reads FYNNEI. Trimming took 7 bases from V and 2 from J, leaving 9 bases between them. This CDR3 is built from 12 residues. The CDR3 region has the DNA TGTGCCAGCACGGCGGAGGCCTACGAGCAGTACTTC. As protein: CASTAEAYEQYF.

This clonotype came up many times. This chain connects TRBV5-6 to TRBJ2-1; D uncertain. Germline V lookup: CDR1 SGHDT, CDR2 YYEEEE. The CDR3 has 13 residues. The ends were cut back, 4 bases at V and 8 bases at J, with 13 bases in the middle. In nucleotides, the CDR3 is TGTGCCAGCAGCCCCGACTTCGACTATGAGCAGTTCTTC. Protein sequence: CASSPDFDYEQFF.

V gene TRBV7-9 combines with J gene TRBJ1-3, with D hard to call. The CDR3 runs 12 residues. The V gene's germline CDR1 is SEHNR and CDR2 FQNEAQ (reference sequence). V shed 11 bases and J shed 4 bases, with 12 bases lying between them. The chain's CDR3 is CAGTQAGNTIYF. Written as DNA, the CDR3 is TGTGCCGGCACCCAGGCCGGAAACACCATATATTTT.

This clonotype was seen a few times. CDR3 protein: CAWSVRVRETQYF. The CDR3, as DNA: TGTGCCTGGAGTGTACGCGTCCGGGAGACCCAGTACTTC. This rearrangement joins TRBV30 to TRBJ2-5; D gene unclear. This CDR3 is 13 amino acids long. Germline CDR1 and CDR2: GTSNPN and SVGIG (reference sequence). With 0 bases removed from V and 5 bases from J, the gap between germline ends came to 10 bases.

This clonotype was detected many times. The chain joins TRBV18 to TRBJ2-7, with D maybe TRBD1 (6 bases). Germline V gene data show CDR1 as KGHSH and CDR2 as LQKENI. This CDR3 comprises 16 residues. Trimming cost V 5 bases and J 2 bases, with 19 bases left between them. CDR3 protein: CASSKKTGPFPYEQYF. CDR3 bases: TGTGCCAGCTCAAAGAAGACAGGCCCTTTTCCCTACGAGCAGTACTTC.

This clonotype was observed a handful of times. This may arise from a read error, as a much more abundant clone is one base away. The genes are TRBV12-3 or TRBV12-4 and TRBJ1-2; D not resolved. The CDR3 is made up of 11 amino acids. CDR3 coding DNA: TGTGCCAGCAGTTTGGGGTTTGACTACCCCTTC. It yields the protein CASSLGFDYPF.

The table lists this clonotype with many counts. CDR3 amino acids: CSARGNPTSYEQYF. In DNA form, the CDR3 reads TGCAGTGCTAGAGGTAACCCTACCTCCTACGAGCAGTACTTC. This sequence joins TRBV20-1 and TRBJ2-7; D is unclear. The CDR3 is 14 amino acids. V lost 1 base and J 0 bases, leaving 10 bases between the germline ends. The germline V gene encodes CDR1 DFQATT and CDR2 SNEGSKA (reference sequence).

Turning to this clonotype: It may be a read error: a sequence one base away is much more abundant. The chain combines TRBV6-2 or TRBV6-3 with TRBJ1-1; possible D gene TRBD1, 5 bases. The CDR3 runs 14 residues. The germline gives CDR1 MNHEY, CDR2 SVGEGT. Trimming removed 4 bases from V and 4 bases from J, with 13 bases in between. CDR3 nucleotides: TGTGCCAGCAGTTGCGCTCAGGGTTTCACTGAAGCTTTCTTT. Translation: CASSCAQGFTEAFF.

This clonotype has a count of ten or more. V gene TRBV5-1 combines with J gene TRBJ1-1; possibly TRBD1 for D (5 bases). There are 15 residues in the CDR3. V shed 2 bases and J shed 1 base, with 12 bases lying between them. Germline lookup yields CDR1 SGHRS and CDR2 YFSETQ. For the CDR3, the DNA is TGCGCCAGCAGCTTAGTAACAGGAAGGAACACTGAAGCTTTCTTT. Its protein product is CASSLVTGRNTEAFF.

The genes are TRBV18 and TRBJ2-1; D remains unclear. CDR1 and CDR2 from the germline V gene are KGHSH and LQKENI. This CDR3 is built from 12 residues. The V end lost 5 bases, the J end lost 12 bases, and 14 bases lay between the germline ends. The CDR3 spells CASSTTDPRQFF. CDR3 DNA sequence: TGTGCCAGCTCAACCACGGACCCGAGGCAGTTCTTC.

The V call is TRBV30, the J call TRBJ1-1; D uncertain. This CDR3 is built from 13 residues. Trimming removed 2 bases at V and 3 bases at J, with 10 bases between. The germline gives CDR1 GTSNPN, CDR2 SVGIG (reference sequence). The CDR3 sequence: CAWSNQEHTEAFF. The CDR3 DNA reads TGTGCCTGGAGTAATCAGGAACACACTGAAGCTTTCTTT.

The sample holds many counts of this clonotype. The rearrangement joins TRBV5-1 to TRBJ1-1; TRBD1 agrees at 7 bases. Germline trimming cut 6 bases from V and 1 base from J; bases unmatched to any gene: 6. CDR1 is SGHRS and CDR2 is YFSETQ in the germline V gene. The CDR3 is made up of 14 amino acids. CDR3 bases: TGCGCCAGCACCCCGGGACAGAGGAACACTGAAGCTTTCTTT. Translating it yields CASTPGQRNTEAFF.

Many counts were recorded for this clonotype. The CDR3 region is CASSPTSGNTGELFF. CDR3 DNA sequence: TGTGCCAGCAGCCCGACTAGCGGGAACACCGGGGAGCTGTTTTTT. This chain joins TRBV12-3 or TRBV12-4 and TRBJ2-2, with 9 bases aligning to TRBD2. V was pared by 6 bases and J by 1 base, with 3 bases of the junction left unmatched. The CDR3 sequence is 15 residues long.

The J gene is TRBJ2-7, the V gene TRBV6-1; 11 bases fit TRBD2. Unmatched junction bases numbered 9, after V lost 10 bases and J lost 7 bases. This CDR3 has 13 residues. The germline V gene encodes CDR1 MNHNS and CDR2 SASEGT. The CDR3 spells CATTGTSGREQYF. As DNA, the CDR3 is TGTGCCACAACCGGGACTAGCGGTCGTGAGCAGTACTTC.

This clonotype was seen repeatedly, ten times or more. The rearrangement joins TRBV7-9 to TRBJ2-1; D might be TRBD2 (6 bases). Trimming left V 3 bases short and J 3 bases short, with 15 bases between. Germline V gene sequence: CDR1 SEHNR, CDR2 FQNEAQ (reference sequence). The CDR3 totals 16 residues. CDR3 sequence (DNA): TGTGCCAGCAGCTTCGGGGGAGTTGGGTACTACAATGAGCAGTTCTTC. Amino acids: CASSFGGVGYYNEQFF.

This clonotype was recorded many times. The rearrangement uses TRBV5-5 and TRBJ2-1, with a tentative D call TRBD1 (6 bases). V shed 0 bases and J shed 7 bases, with 14 bases lying between them. This CDR3 contains 15 residues. The germline V gene encodes CDR1 SGHKS and CDR2 YYEKEE (reference sequence). The CDR3 loop is CASSLEQGRWNEQFF. Here the CDR3 DNA reads TGTGCCAGCAGCTTGGAACAGGGAAGGTGGAATGAGCAGTTCTTC. Filled out from reference TRBV5-5 and TRBJ2-1, the complete variable domain reads DAGVTQSPTHLIKTRGQQVTLRCSPISGHKSVSWYQQVLGQGPQFIFQYYEKEERGRGNFPDRFSARQFPNYSSELNVNALLLGDSALYLCASSLEQGRWNEQFFGPGTRLTVL.

This clonotype was picked up many times. The V and J genes are TRBV5-6 and TRBJ2-2; D gene ambiguous. Trimming took off 6 bases at V and 5 bases at J, with 14 bases between the two ends. The CDR3 totals 14 residues. Per the germline V gene, CDR1 is SGHDT and CDR2 is YYEEEE. The CDR3 DNA reads as TGTGCCAGCACCCCCGTCCGCGGAACCGGGGAGCTGTTTTTT. Its translation is CASTPVRGTGELFF.

At least ten counts were recorded for this clonotype. The chain employs TRBV10-3 and TRBJ2-7; D remains unclear. Germline CDR1 and CDR2: ENHRY and SYGVKD. The CDR3 length is 14 residues. Trimming left V 3 bases short and J 3 bases short, with 12 bases between. The chain's CDR3 is CAISEIGSIYEQYF. The CDR3 DNA sequence: TGTGCCATCAGTGAAATAGGGTCTATCTACGAGCAGTACTTC.

In this sample, this clonotype turned up a few times. Being one base from a much bigger clone, this may be a read error. V gene TRBV20-1 combines with J gene TRBJ1-2, with a possible D match to TRBD1 (5 bases). The CDR3 consists of 12 residues. Germline lookup yields CDR1 DFQATT and CDR2 SNEGSKA (reference sequence). DNA for the CDR3: TGCAGTGCTAGGGGGGTAAACTATGGCTACCCCTTC. Protein: CSARGVNYGYPF.

This clonotype was seen repeatedly, ten times or more. This chain joins TRBV7-2 and TRBJ2-6; D call uncertain. Between the trimmed V and J ends, which lost 8 bases and 0 bases, there was a span of 8 bases. The CDR3 spans 14 residues. CDR1 is SGHTA, CDR2 FQGNSA, per germline. The CDR3 region has the DNA TGTGCCAGCGGCGCCAGCTCTGGGGCCAACGTCCTGACTTTC. This gives the protein CASGASSGANVLTF.